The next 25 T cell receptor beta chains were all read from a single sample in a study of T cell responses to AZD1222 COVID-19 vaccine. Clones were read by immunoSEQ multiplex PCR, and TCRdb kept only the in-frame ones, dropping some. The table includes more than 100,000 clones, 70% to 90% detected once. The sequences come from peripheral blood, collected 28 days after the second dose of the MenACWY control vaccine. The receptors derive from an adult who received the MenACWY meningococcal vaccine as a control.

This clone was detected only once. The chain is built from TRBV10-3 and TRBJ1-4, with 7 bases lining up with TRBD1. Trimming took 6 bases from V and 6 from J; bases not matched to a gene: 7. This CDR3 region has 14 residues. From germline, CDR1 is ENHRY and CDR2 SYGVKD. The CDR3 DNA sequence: TGTGCCATCAGACTCGGGACAGAGGATGAAAAACTGTTTTTT. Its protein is CAIRLGTEDEKLFF.

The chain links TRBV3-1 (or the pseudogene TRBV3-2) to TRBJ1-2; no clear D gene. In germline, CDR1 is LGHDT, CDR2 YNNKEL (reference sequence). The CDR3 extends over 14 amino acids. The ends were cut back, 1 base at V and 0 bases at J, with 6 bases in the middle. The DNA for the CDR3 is TGTGCCAGCAGCCAAGGCCTAGCTAACTATGGCTACACCTTC. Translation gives CASSQGLANYGYTF.

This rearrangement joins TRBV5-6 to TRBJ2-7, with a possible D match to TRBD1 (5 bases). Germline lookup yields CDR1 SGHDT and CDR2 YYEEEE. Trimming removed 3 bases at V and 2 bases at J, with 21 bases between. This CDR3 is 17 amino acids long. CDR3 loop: CASSSWLGLKGAYEQYV. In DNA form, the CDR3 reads TGTGCCAGCAGCTCTTGGTTGGGCCTCAAAGGGGCCTACGAGCAGTACGTC.

The CDR3 DNA reads as TGCAGCCAAGGGGACAGGACCACAGATACGCAGTATTTT. It yields the protein CSQGDRTTDTQYF. The chain uses TRBV29-1 and TRBJ2-3, with 8 bases identical to TRBD1. V shed 8 bases, J shed 2 bases, and the junction held 6 bases outside the gene matches. Per the germline V gene, CDR1 is SQVTM and CDR2 is ANQGSEA. The CDR3 runs 13 residues.

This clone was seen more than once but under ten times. The CDR3 region has the DNA TGCAGCGTTGAGGTTGAGGTTGGGCATACTGAAGCTTTCTTT. Translated: CSVEVEVGHTEAFF. The rearrangement uses TRBV29-1 and TRBJ1-1; no reliable D call. Trimming shortened V by 3 bases and J by 5 bases, and 16 bases separated the two germline ends. The CDR3 loop spans 14 amino acids. Germline V gene data show CDR1 as SQVTM and CDR2 as ANQGSEA.

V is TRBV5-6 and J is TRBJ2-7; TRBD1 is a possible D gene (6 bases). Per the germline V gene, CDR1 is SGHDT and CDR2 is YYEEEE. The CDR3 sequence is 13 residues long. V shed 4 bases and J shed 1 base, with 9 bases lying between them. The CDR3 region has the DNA TGTGCCAGCAGCCTCAGGGGATCCTACGAGCAGTACGTC. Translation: CASSLRGSYEQYV.

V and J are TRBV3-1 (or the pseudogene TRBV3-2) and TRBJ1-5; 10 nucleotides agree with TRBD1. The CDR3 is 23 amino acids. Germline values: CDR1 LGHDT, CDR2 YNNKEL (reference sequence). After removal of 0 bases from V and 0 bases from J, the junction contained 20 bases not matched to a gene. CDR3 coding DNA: TGTGCCAGCAGCCAAGATCAATGCGGGACAGGGGCGATACTGATCTCTAGCAATCAGCCCCAGCATTTT. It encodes CASSQDQCGTGAILISSNQPQHF.

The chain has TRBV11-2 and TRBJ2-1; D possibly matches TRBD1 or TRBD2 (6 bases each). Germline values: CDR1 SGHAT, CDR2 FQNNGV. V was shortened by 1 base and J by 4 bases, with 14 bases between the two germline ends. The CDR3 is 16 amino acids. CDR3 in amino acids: CASSLVPGAHYNEQFF. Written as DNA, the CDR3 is TGTGCCAGCAGCTTAGTTCCGGGGGCCCATTACAATGAGCAGTTCTTC.

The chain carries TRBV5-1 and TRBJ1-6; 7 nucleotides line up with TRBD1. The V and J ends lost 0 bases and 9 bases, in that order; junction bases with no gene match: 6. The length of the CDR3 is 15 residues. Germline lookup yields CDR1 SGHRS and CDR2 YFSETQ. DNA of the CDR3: TGCGCCAGCAGCTTGGATACAGGGGCAAGTTCACCCCTCCACTTT. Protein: CASSLDTGASSPLHF. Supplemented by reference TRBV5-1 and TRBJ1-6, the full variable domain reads KAGVTQTPRYLIKTRGQQVTLSCSPISGHRSVSWYQQTPGQGLQFLFEYFSETQRNKGNFPGRFSGRQFSNSRSEMNVSTLELGDSALYLCASSLDTGASSPLHFGNGTRLTVT.

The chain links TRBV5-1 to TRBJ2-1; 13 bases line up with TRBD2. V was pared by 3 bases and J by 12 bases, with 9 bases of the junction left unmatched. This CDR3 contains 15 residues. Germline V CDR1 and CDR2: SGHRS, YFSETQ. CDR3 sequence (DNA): TGCGCCAGCAGCTCTGGACTAGCGGGAGATCTAGGGCAGTTCTTC. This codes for CASSSGLAGDLGQFF. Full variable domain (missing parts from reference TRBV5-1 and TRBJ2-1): KAGVTQTPRYLIKTRGQQVTLSCSPISGHRSVSWYQQTPGQGLQFLFEYFSETQRNKGNFPGRFSGRQFSNSRSEMNVSTLELGDSALYLCASSSGLAGDLGQFFGPGTRLTVL.

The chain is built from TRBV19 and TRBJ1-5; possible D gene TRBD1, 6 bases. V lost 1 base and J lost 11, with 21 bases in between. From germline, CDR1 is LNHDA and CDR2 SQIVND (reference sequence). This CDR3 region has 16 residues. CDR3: CASSIAGDRQSLSQHF. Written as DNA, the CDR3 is TGTGCCAGTAGTATAGCAGGGGACCGTCAATCTCTATCCCAGCATTTT.

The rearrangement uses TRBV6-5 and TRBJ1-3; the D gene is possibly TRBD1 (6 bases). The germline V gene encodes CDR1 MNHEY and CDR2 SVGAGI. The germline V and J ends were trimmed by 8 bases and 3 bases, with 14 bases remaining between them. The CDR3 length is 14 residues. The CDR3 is CASRRGASGNTIYF. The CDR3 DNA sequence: TGTGCCAGCCGGAGGGGGGCGAGTGGAAACACCATATATTTT.

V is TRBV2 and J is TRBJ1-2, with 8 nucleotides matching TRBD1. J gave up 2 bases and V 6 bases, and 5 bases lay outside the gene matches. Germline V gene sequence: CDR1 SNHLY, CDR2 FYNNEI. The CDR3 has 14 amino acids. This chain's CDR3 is CASRGQAGNYGYTF. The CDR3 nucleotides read TGTGCCAGCAGGGGACAGGCAGGAAACTATGGCTACACCTTC.

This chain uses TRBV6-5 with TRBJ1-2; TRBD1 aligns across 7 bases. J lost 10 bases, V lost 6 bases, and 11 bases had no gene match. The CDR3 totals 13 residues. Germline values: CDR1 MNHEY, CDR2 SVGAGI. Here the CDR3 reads CASSLQGYPNYTF. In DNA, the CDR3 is TGTGCCAGCAGCTTACAGGGGTACCCAAACTACACCTTC.

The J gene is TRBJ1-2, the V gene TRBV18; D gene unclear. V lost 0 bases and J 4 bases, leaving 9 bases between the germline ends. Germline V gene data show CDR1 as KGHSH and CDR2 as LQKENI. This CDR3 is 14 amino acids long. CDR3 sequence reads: CASSPPGAVYGYTF. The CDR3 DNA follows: TGTGCCAGCTCACCACCCGGCGCGGTCTATGGCTACACCTTC.

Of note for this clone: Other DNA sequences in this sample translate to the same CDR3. The CDR3 DNA is TGCGCCAGCAGCTTGGGGACCACAACTAATGAAAAACTGTTTTTT. Its translation: CASSLGTTTNEKLFF. The chain couples TRBV5-1 to TRBJ1-4; D is unresolved. Trimming took off 0 bases at V and 0 bases at J, with 6 bases between the two ends. CDR1 is SGHRS, CDR2 YFSETQ, per germline. The CDR3 covers 15 residues.

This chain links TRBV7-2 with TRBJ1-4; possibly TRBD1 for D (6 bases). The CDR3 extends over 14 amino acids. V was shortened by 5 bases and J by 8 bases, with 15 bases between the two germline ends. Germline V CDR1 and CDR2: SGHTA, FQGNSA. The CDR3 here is CASSPQTGGEKLFF. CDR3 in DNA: TGTGCCAGCAGCCCTCAGACAGGAGGGGAAAAACTGTTTTTT.

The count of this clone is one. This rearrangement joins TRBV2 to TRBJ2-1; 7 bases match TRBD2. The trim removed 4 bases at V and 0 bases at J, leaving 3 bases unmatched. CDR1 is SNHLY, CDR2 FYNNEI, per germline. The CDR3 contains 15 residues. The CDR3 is CASSGRTSSYNEQFF. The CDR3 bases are TGTGCCAGCAGTGGACGGACTAGCTCCTACAATGAGCAGTTCTTC.

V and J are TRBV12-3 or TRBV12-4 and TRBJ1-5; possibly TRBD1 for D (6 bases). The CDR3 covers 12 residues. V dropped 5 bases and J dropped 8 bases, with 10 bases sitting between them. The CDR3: CASSTRGKPQHF. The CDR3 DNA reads TGTGCCAGCAGTACCAGGGGAAAGCCCCAGCATTTT.

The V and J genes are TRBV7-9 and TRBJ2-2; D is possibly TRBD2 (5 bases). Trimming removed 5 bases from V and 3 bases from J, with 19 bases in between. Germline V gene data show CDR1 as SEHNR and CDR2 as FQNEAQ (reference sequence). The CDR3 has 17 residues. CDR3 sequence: CASSQPGLSTDTGELFF. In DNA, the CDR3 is TGTGCCAGCAGCCAGCCGGGATTAAGCACCGACACCGGGGAGCTGTTTTTT.

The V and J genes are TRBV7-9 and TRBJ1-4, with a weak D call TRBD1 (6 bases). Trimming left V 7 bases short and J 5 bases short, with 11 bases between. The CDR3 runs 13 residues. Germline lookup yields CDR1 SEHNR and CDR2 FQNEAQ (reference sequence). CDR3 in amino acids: CASIGGRNEKLFF. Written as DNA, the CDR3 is TGTGCCAGCATAGGGGGTCGGAATGAAAAACTGTTTTTT.

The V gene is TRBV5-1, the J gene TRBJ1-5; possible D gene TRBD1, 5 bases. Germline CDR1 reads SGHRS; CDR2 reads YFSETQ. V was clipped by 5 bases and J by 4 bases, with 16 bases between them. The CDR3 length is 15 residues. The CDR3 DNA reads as TGCGCCAGCAGGGTAGGGGCATCGGGTAATCAGCCCCAGCATTTT. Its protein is CASRVGASGNQPQHF.

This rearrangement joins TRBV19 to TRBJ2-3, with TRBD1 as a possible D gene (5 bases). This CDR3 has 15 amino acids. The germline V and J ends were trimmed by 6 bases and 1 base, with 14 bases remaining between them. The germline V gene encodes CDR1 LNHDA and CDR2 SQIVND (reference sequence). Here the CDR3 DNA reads TGTGCCAGTAGACGGGCAGGGCCGGGCACAGATACGCAGTATTTT. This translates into CASRRAGPGTDTQYF.

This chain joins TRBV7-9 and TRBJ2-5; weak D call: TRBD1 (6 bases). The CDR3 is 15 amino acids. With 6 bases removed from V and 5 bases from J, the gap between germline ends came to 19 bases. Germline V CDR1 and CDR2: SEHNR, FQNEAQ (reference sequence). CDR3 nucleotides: TGTGCCAGCAGTCCTTCAAACAGGGCGTGGGAGACCCAGTACTTC. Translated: CASSPSNRAWETQYF.

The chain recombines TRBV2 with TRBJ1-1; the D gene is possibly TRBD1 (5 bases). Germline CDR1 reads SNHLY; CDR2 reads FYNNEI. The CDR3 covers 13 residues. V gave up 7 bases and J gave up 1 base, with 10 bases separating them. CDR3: CASMPDRNTEAFF. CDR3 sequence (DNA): TGTGCCAGCATGCCAGACAGGAACACTGAAGCTTTCTTT.